Below, 3 T cell receptor beta chains from the same sample are listed, as sequenced in a study of T cells expressing NK-cell markers (dated by TCRdb to between 2020 and 2021). The library was built by means of 5' RACE. The reads were generated on an Illumina HiSeq 2000. The reads went through TCRdb reprocessing, and each CDR3 protein sequence gets one entry with no DNA. The sample table records 440,000 or so distinct CDR3 sequences. Together, the top ten hold about 7.3% of the sample. Sequencing was carried out using blood T cells: a sorted CD56 or NKG2C T cell subset, CD4+ or CD8+ T cells, or bulk PBMC T cells (not recorded which). These TCRs come from a woman aged 18 to 75 in good health.

CDR3 region: CASSPTASYEQYF. The chain links TRBV7-9 to TRBJ2-7. Germline V lookup: CDR1 SEHNR, CDR2 FQNEAQ (reference sequence). The CDR3 totals 13 residues.

The chain carries TRBV4-3 and TRBJ1-1; TCRdb's D gene call, TRBD1, goes unchecked for lack of DNA. This CDR3 has 15 residues. Germline lookup yields CDR1 LGHNA and CDR2 YSLEER. The CDR3 region is CASSQDEDRYTEAFF.

The CDR3 loop reads CASSQGGGRSNQPQHF. This chain connects TRBV3-1 to TRBJ1-5; absent DNA, TCRdb's TRBD1 call cannot be checked. Germline CDR1 LGHDT, CDR2 YNNKEL (reference sequence). CDR3 length: 16 residues.